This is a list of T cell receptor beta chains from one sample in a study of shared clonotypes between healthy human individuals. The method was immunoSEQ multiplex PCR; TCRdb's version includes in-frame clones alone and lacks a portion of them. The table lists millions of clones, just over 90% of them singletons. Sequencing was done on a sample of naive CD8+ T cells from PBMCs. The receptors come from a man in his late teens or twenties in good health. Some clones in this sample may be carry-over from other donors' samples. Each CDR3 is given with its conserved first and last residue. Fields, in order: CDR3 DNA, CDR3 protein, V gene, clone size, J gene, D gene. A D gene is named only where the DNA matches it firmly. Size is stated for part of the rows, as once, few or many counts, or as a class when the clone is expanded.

DNA: TGTGCCAGCAGTGGCAGGCGACTATCCTACGAGCAGTACTTC
CDR3: CASSGRRLSYEQYF
V: TRBV2
size: once
J: TRBJ2-7
D: NA

DNA: TGTGCCAGCACTTTACTATCTGAACGAGAGACCCAGTACTTC
CDR3: CASTLLSERETQYF
V: TRBV28
size: NA
J: TRBJ2-5
D: NA

DNA: TGTGCCAGCAGCCTGTGGGACAGGGATGAGCAGTACTTC
CDR3: CASSLWDRDEQYF
V: TRBV5-5
size: NA
J: TRBJ2-7
D: TRBD1

DNA: TGTGCCAGCAGCCCCCGAGGGGCCATCTACTACGAGCAGTACTTC
CDR3: CASSPRGAIYYEQYF
V: TRBV27
size: NA
J: TRBJ2-7
D: NA

DNA: TGTGCCAGCAGCCCCCCCGGCAGACATTATGGCTACACCTTC
CDR3: CASSPPGRHYGYTF
V: TRBV7-8
size: NA
J: TRBJ1-2
D: NA

DNA: TGTGCCAGCAGCCCGGGACTAGCGGCGCTTTACGAGCAGTACTTC
CDR3: CASSPGLAALYEQYF
V: TRBV27
size: NA
J: TRBJ2-7
D: TRBD2

DNA: TGTGCCAGCAGTTACTCGAGCGGACTAATCACAGATACGCAGTATTTT
CDR3: CASSYSSGLITDTQYF
V: TRBV6-6
size: NA
J: TRBJ2-3
D: NA

DNA: TGTGCCAGCACCCCGACAGGAGGGAACACTGAAGCTTTCTTT
CDR3: CASTPTGGNTEAFF
V: TRBV27
size: NA
J: TRBJ1-1
D: NA

DNA: TGTGCCAGCAGCCCCCTCGGCGAGCAGTACTTC
CDR3: CASSPLGEQYF
V: TRBV11-2
size: NA
J: TRBJ2-7
D: NA

DNA: TGTGCCAGCAGTTATGCCAAAAATTCCTACAATGAGCAGTTCTTC
CDR3: CASSYAKNSYNEQFF
V: TRBV6-5
size: NA
J: TRBJ2-1
D: NA

DNA: TGTGCCAGTAGTATAGGATTAAGTACGGTGAATGAGCAGTTCTTC
CDR3: CASSIGLSTVNEQFF
V: TRBV19
size: NA
J: TRBJ2-1
D: NA

DNA: TGTGCCAGCAGCTCGGGACTAGCGGGAGCGGAAGACGCCAAAAACATTCAGTACTTC
CDR3: CASSSGLAGAEDAKNIQYF
V: TRBV7-8
size: NA
J: TRBJ2-4
D: TRBD2

DNA: TGTGCCAGCAGCCCTCGGGGCGCCGACTCCTACGAGCAGTACTTC
CDR3: CASSPRGADSYEQYF
V: TRBV9
size: NA
J: TRBJ2-7
D: NA

DNA: TGTGCCAGTAGTACAGGGTTCACAGATACGCAGTATTTT
CDR3: CASSTGFTDTQYF
V: TRBV19
size: NA
J: TRBJ2-3
D: NA

DNA: TGTGCCAGCAGTTGGCGGGGTATCTATGGCTACACCTTC
CDR3: CASSWRGIYGYTF
V: TRBV27
size: NA
J: TRBJ1-2
D: NA

DNA: TGTGCCAGCAGCCCGCGACAGGGACTCTTAGGGGGGGACTATGGCTACACCTTC
CDR3: CASSPRQGLLGGDYGYTF
V: TRBV7-6
size: NA
J: TRBJ1-2
D: TRBD1

DNA: TGTGCCAGTAGTTGGGACAGCGATGGCTACACCTTC
CDR3: CASSWDSDGYTF
V: TRBV19
size: NA
J: TRBJ1-2
D: TRBD1

DNA: TGTGCCAGCAGTGAACTCAGCTACTACGAGCAGTACTTC
CDR3: CASSELSYYEQYF
V: TRBV2
size: NA
J: TRBJ2-7
D: NA